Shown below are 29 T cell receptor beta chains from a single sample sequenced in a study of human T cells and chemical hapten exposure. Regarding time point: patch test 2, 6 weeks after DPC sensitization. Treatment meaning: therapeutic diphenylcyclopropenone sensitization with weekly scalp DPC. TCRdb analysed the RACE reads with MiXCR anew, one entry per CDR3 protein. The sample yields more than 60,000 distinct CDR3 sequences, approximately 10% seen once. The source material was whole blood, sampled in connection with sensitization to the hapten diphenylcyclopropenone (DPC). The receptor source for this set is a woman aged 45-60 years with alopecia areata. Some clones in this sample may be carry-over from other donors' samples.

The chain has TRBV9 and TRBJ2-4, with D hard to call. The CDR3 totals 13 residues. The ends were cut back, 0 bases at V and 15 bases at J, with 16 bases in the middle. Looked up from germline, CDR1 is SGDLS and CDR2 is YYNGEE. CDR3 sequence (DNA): TGTGCCAGCAGCGTAGTTCCCGACGGTACCCTGTACTTC. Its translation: CASSVVPDGTLYF.

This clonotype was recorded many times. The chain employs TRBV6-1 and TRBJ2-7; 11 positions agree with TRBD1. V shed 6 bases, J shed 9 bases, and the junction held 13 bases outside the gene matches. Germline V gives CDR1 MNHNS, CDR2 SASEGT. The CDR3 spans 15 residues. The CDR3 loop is CASRENRDRGSSQYF. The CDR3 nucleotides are TGTGCCAGCAGGGAAAACCGGGACAGGGGGTCCTCGCAGTACTTC.

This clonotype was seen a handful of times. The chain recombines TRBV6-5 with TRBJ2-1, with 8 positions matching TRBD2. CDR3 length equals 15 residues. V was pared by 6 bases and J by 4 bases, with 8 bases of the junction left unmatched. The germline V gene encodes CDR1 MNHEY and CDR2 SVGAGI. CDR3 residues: CASREGTSGYNEQFF. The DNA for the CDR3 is TGTGCCAGCAGGGAAGGAACTAGCGGTTACAATGAGCAGTTCTTC.

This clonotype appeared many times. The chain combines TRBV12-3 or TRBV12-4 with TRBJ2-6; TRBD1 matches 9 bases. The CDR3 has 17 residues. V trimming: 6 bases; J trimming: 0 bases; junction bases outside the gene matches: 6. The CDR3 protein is CASRPGQGVSGANVLTF. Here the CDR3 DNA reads TGTGCCAGCAGACCGGGACAGGGAGTCTCTGGGGCCAACGTCCTGACTTTC.

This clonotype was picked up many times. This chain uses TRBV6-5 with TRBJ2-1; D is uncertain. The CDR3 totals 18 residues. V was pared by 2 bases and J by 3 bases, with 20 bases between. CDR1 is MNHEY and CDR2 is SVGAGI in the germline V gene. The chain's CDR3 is CASSYRTLGGQLYNEQFF. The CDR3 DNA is TGTGCCAGCAGTTACCGAACACTTGGTGGGCAACTCTACAATGAGCAGTTCTTC.

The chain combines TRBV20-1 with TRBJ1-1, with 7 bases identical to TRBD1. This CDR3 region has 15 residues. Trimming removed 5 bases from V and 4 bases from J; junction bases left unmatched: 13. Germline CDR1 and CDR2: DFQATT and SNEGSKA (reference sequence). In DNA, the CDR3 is TGCAGTGCTCTTCCCCCGAGGGGGCTCGGCACTGAAGCTTTCTTT. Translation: CSALPPRGLGTEAFF.

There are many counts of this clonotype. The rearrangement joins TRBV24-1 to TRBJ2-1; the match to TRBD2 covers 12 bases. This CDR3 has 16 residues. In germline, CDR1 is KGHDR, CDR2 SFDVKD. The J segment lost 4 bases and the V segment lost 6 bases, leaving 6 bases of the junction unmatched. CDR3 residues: CATSTQTSGSYNEQFF. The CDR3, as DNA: TGTGCCACCAGTACCCAGACTAGCGGGAGTTACAATGAGCAGTTCTTC.

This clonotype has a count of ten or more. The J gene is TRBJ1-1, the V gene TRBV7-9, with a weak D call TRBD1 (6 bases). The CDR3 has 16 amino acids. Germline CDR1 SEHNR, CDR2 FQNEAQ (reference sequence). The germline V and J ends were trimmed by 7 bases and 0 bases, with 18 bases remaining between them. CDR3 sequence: CASTPLTGRLNTEAFF. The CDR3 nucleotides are TGTGCCAGCACCCCACTCACAGGGCGGTTGAACACTGAAGCTTTCTTT.

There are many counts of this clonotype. CDR3 loop: CASSSPLTSGGLGQYF. CDR3 DNA: TGTGCCAGCAGCTCGCCCTTGACTAGCGGGGGCTTGGGACAGTACTTC. The J gene is TRBJ2-7, the V gene TRBV7-2; 12 bases align to TRBD2. The ends lost 4 bases at V and 10 bases at J; junction bases unmatched: 14. Germline assignment: CDR1 SGHTA and CDR2 FQGNSA. The CDR3 loop spans 16 amino acids.

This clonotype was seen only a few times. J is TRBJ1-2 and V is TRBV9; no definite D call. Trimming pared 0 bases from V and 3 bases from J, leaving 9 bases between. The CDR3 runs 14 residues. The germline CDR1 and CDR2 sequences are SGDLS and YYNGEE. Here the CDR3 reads CASSVEAADYGYTF. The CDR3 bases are TGTGCCAGCAGCGTAGAGGCAGCTGACTATGGCTACACCTTC.

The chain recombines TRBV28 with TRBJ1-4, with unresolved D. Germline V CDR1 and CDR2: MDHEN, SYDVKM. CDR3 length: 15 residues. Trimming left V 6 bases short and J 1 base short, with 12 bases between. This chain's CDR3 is CASSPSPQTNEKLFF. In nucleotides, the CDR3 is TGTGCCAGCAGCCCCAGTCCACAAACTAATGAAAAACTGTTTTTT.

The CDR3 bases are TGTGCCATCAAGGCGGTCGGGAACACTGAAGCTTTCTTT. Residues: CAIKAVGNTEAFF. This rearrangement joins TRBV10-3 to TRBJ1-1, with D unresolved. The CDR3 has 13 amino acids. The V gene's germline CDR1 is ENHRY and CDR2 SYGVKD. V dropped 7 bases and J dropped 1 base, with 10 bases sitting between them.

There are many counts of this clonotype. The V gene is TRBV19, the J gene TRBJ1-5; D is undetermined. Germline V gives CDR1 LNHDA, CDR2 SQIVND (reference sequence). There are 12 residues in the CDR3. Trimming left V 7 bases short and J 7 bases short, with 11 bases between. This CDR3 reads CASTVRSQPQHF. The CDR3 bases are TGTGCCAGTACGGTAAGGTCCCAGCCCCAGCATTTT.

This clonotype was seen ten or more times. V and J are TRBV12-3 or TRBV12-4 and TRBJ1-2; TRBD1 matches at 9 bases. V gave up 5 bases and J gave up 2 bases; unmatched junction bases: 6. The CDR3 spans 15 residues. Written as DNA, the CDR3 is TGTGCCAGCAGTCGATTACAGGGGGCCAACTATGGCTACACCTTC. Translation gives CASSRLQGANYGYTF.

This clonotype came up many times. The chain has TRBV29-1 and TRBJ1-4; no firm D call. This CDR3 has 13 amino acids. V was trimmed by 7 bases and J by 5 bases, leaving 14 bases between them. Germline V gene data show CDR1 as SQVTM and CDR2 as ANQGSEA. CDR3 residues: CSARIAPNEKLFF. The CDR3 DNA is TGCAGCGCTCGGATTGCCCCGAATGAAAAACTGTTTTTT. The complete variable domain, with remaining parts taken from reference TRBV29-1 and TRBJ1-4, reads SAVISQKPSRDICQRGTSLTIQCQVDSQVTMMFWYRQQPGQSLTLIATANQGSEATYESGFVIDKFPISRPNLTFSTLTVSNMSPEDSSIYLCSARIAPNEKLFFGSGTQLSVL.

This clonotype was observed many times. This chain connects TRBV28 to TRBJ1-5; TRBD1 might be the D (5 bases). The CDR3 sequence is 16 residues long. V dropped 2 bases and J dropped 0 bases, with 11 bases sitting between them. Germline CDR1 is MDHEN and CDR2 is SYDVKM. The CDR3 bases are TGTGCCAGCAGTTTAAGACAGTACAATAGCAATCAGCCCCAGCATTTT. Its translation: CASSLRQYNSNQPQHF.

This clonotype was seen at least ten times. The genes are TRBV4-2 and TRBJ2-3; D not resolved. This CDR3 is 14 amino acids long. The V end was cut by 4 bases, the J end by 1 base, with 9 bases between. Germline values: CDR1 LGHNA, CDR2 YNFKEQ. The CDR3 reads CASSLYSGTDTQYF. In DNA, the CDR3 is TGTGCCAGCAGCCTCTACTCGGGCACAGATACGCAGTATTTT.

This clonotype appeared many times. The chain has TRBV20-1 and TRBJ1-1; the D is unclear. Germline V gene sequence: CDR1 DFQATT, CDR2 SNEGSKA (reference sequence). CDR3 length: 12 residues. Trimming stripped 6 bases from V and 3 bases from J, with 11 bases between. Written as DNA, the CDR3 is TGCAGTGCGAGTGACCGATACACTGAAGCTTTCTTT. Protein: CSASDRYTEAFF.

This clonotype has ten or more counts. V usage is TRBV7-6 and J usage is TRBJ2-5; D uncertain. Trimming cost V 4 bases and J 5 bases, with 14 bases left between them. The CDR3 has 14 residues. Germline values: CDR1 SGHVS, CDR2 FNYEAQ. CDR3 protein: CASSSFGRRETQYF. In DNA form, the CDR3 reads TGTGCCAGCAGCTCTTTCGGGCGCCGGGAGACCCAGTACTTC.

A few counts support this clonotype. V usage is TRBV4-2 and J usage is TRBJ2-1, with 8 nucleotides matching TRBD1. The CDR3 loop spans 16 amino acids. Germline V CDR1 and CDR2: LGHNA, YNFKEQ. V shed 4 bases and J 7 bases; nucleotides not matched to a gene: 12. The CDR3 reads CASSRGGTGRENEQFF. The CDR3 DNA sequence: TGTGCCAGCAGCCGTGGGGGGACAGGAAGGGAAAATGAGCAGTTCTTC.

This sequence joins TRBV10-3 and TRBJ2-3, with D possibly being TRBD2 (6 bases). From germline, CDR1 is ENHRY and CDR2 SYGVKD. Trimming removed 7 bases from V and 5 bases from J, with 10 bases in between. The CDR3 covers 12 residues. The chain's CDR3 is CAITREGDTQYF. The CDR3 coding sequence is TGTGCCATCACGCGGGAAGGAGATACGCAGTATTTT.

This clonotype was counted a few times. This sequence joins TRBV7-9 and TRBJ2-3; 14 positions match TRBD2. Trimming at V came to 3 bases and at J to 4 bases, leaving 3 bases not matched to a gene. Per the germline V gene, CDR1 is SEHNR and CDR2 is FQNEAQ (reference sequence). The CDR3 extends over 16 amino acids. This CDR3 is CASSFGLAGGADTQYF. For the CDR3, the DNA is TGTGCCAGCAGCTTCGGACTAGCGGGAGGCGCAGATACGCAGTATTTT.

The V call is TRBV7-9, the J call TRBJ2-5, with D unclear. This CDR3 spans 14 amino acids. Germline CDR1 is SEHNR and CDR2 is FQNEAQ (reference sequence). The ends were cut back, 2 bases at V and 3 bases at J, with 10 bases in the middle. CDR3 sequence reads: CASSLLDSEETQYF. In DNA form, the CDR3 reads TGTGCCAGCAGCTTATTAGATTCGGAAGAGACCCAGTACTTC.

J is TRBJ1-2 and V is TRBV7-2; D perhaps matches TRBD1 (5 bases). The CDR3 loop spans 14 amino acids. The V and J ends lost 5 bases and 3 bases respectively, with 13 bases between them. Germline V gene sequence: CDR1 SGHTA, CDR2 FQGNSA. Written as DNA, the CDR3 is TGTGCCAGCAGCCATCCAGGGAGGGACTATGGCTACACCTTC. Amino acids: CASSHPGRDYGYTF.

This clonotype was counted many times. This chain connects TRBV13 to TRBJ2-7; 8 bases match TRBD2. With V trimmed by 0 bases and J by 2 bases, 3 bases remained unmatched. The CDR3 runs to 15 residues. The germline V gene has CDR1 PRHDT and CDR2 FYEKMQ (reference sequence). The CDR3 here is CASSLGAGVAYEQYF. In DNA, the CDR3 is TGTGCCAGCAGCTTAGGAGCGGGAGTTGCCTACGAGCAGTACTTC.

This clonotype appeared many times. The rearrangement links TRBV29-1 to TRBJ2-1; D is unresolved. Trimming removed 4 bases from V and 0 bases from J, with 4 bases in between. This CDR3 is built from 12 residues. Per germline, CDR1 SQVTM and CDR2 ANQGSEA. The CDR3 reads CSVGGSYNEQFF. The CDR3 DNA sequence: TGCAGCGTTGGTGGCTCCTACAATGAGCAGTTCTTC.

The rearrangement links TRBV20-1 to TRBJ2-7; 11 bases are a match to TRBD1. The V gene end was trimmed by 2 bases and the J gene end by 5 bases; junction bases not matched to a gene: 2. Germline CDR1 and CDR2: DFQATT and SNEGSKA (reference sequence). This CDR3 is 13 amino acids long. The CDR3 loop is CSARRDRGDEQYF. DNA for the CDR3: TGCAGTGCTAGAAGGGACAGGGGGGACGAGCAGTACTTC.

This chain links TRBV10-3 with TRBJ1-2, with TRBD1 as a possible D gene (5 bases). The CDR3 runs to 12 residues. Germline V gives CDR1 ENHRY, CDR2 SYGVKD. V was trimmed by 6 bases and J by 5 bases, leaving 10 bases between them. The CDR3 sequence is CAIRTEGYGYTF. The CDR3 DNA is TGTGCCATCAGGACAGAGGGGTATGGCTACACCTTC.

CDR3 residues: CASSEFQGTVTEAFF. The DNA for the CDR3 is TGTGCCAGCAGTGAATTCCAGGGGACAGTCACTGAAGCTTTCTTT. The chain is built from TRBV6-1 and TRBJ1-1; 7 bases line up with TRBD1. J lost 4 bases, V lost 2 bases, and 7 bases had no gene match. The germline gives CDR1 MNHNS, CDR2 SASEGT. This CDR3 is 15 amino acids long.